The clone carrying this T cell receptor beta chain has a handful of counts. Its antigen is unknown. Mismatch with germline at one junction end may stem from a read error. The record originates from a study of esophageal squamous cell carcinoma under preoperative chemotherapy. Study outcomes and limitations: After treatment, tumor-infiltrating lymphocytes apparently came partly from blood T cells. Clonal contraction, more than amplification, hit abundant clones after paclitaxel-nedaplatin.

Time point meaning: after preoperative PTX-NDP chemotherapy. Each CDR3 protein is one row after TCRdb ran MiXCR on the PCR reads. The repertoire holds around 11,000 distinct CDR3 sequences, with roughly 60% as singletons. The CDR3 spans 14 residues. CDR1 is MNHEY, CDR2 SMNVEV, per germline (reference sequence). The sample here was taken from a patient given preoperative chemotherapy. This sequence joins TRBV27 and TRBJ2-3; TRBD2 matches at 7 bases. The receptor was derived from a human donor with esophageal squamous cell carcinoma. The donor label of this sample is uncertain. The CDR3, as DNA: TGTGCGGGCAGTGGGGGGAGGGGCCGGGAGACGCAGTATTTC. This encodes CAGSGGRGRETQYF.